This entry describes one TCR beta chain. Its antigen is not known. This CDR3 has 16 residues. V lost 3 bases to trimming and J lost 3 bases; unmatched junction nucleotides: 8. From germline, CDR1 is KGHSH and CDR2 LQKENI. This entry comes from a study of OX40 agonist ivuxolimab in advanced cancers. Study overall: Patients were given ivuxolimab, an antibody that agonizes OX40 (CD134). Overall study results and limits: Circulating CD4+ and CD8+ T cells showed clonal expansion by week 6 at 0.1 to 3.0 mg/kg. The antigens recognized by the expanded peripheral T cells, that is their antigen specificity, were not determined.

Produced via immunoSEQ multiplex PCR; TCRdb's table is partial and in-frame only. The sample lists approximately 100,000 clones, roughly 88% occurring once. The sequence was collected from an adult with an advanced solid tumor such as melanoma, head and neck, liver or kidney cancer. This sample comprised CD4+ or CD8+ T cells sorted from blood, obtained in a trial of the OX40 agonist ivuxolimab. The gene calls are TRBV18 and TRBJ1-2; TRBD1 aligns across 9 bases. CDR3 sequence: CASSPNRDRVDYGYTF. CDR3 coding DNA: TGTGCCAGCTCACCGAACCGGGACAGGGTAGACTATGGCTACACCTTC.